The clone carrying this TCR beta chain appeared many times. Looked up from germline, CDR1 is SNHLY and CDR2 is FYNNEI. The CDR3 loop spans 16 amino acids. V was cut by 7 bases and J by 1 base, with 14 bases left in between. The sample originates from a study of HIV-infected patients and healthy controls. About 480 ng RNA was reverse transcribed with alpha and beta constant-region primers. Using multiplexing indices, alpha and beta chain libraries were generated apart by chain-specific third strand synthesis. TCRdb itself ran the 5' RACE reads through MiXCR, one entry per CDR3 protein. Among 20,000 to 30,000 distinct CDR3 sequences, 8.5% were seen once, and the ten largest hold approximately 4%. The repertoire came from unfractionated whole blood and reflected all unsorted peripheral T cells.

Source material: blood. This chain uses TRBV2 with TRBJ1-6; possibly TRBD1 for D (5 bases). The clonotype was recovered from an adult in good health. The CDR3 DNA reads TGTGCCAGCAAATTTATACAGGCGTCCTATAATTCACCCCTCCACTTT. This encodes CASKFIQASYNSPLHF.